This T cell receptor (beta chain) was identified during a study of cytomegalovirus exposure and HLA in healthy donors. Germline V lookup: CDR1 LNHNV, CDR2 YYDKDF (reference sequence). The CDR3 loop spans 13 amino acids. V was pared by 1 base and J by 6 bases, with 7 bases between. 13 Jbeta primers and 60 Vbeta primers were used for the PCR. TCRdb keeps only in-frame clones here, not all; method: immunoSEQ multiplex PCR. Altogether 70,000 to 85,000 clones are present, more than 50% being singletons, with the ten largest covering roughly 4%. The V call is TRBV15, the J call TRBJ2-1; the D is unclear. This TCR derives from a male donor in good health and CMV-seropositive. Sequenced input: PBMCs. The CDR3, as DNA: TGTGCCACCAGCAGAGGACTCGGCAATGAGCAGTTCTTC. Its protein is CATSRGLGNEQFF.